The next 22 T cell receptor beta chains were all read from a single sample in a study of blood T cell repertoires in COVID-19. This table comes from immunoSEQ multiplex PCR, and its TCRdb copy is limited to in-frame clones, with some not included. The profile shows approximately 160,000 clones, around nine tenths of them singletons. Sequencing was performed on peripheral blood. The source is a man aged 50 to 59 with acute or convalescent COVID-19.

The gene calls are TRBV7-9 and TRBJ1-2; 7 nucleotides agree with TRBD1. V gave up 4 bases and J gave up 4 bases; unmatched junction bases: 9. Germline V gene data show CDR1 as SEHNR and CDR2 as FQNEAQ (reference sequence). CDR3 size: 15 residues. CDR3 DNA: TGTGCCAGCAGCTCAACAAGGGGGCCGGTCTATGGCTACACCTTC. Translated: CASSSTRGPVYGYTF.

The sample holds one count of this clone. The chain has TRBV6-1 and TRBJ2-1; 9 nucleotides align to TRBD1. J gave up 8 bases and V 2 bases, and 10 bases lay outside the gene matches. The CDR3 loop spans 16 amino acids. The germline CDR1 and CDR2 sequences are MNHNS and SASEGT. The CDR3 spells CASSEWAGQGIDEQFF. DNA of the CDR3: TGTGCCAGCAGTGAATGGGCGGGACAGGGTATCGATGAGCAGTTCTTC.

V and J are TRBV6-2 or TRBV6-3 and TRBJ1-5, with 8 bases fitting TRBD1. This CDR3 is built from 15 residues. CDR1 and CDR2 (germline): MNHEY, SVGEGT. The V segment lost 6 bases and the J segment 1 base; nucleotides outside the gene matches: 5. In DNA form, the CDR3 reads TGTGCCAGCAGCCCCACAGGGGGAAGCAATCAGCCCCAGCATTTT. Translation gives CASSPTGGSNQPQHF.

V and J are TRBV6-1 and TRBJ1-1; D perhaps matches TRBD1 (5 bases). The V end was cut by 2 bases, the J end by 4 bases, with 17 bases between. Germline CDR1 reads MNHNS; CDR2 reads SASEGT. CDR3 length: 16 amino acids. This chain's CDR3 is CASSEMGKGRSTEAFF. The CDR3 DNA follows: TGTGCCAGCAGTGAAATGGGGAAGGGGAGGAGCACTGAAGCTTTCTTT.

In DNA, the CDR3 is TGTGCCAGCACCACATCGGTGGGTCTAGCGGGAACGCCGGCCTACGAGCAGTACTTC. It is translated as CASTTSVGLAGTPAYEQYF. The chain recombines TRBV28 with TRBJ2-7, with 9 bases matching TRBD2. The junction had 21 bases not matched to a gene; V was cut back by 7 bases and J by 2 bases. CDR1 is MDHEN, CDR2 SYDVKM, per germline. The CDR3 spans 19 residues.

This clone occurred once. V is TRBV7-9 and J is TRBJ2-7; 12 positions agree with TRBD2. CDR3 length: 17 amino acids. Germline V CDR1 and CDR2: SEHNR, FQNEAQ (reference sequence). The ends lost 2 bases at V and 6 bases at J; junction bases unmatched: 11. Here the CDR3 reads CASSLTSGRTPRFEQYF. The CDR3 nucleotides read TGTGCCAGCAGCTTAACTAGCGGGAGGACCCCCCGGTTCGAGCAGTACTTC.

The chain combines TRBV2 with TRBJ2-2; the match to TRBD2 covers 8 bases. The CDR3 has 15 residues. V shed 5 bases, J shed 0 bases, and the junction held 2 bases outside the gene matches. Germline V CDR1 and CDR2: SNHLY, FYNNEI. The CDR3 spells CASSPGLANTGELFF. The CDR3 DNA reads TGTGCCAGCAGTCCGGGACTAGCGAACACCGGGGAGCTGTTTTTT.

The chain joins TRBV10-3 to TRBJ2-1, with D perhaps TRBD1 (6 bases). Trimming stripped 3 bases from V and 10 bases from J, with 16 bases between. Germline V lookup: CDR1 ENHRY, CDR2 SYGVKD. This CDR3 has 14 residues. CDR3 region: CAISEGGQLLEQFF. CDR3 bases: TGTGCCATCAGTGAAGGGGGACAACTCTTGGAGCAGTTCTTC.

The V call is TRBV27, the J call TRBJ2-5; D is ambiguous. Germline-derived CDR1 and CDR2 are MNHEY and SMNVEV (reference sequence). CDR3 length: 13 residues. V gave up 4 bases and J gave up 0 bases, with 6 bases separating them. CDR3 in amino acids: CASSSPNQETQYF. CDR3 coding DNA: TGTGCCAGCAGTTCCCCCAACCAAGAGACCCAGTACTTC.

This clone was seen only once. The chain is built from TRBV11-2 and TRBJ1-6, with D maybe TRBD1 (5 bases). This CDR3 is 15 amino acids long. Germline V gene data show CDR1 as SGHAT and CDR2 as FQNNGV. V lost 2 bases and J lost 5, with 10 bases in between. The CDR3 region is CASSLRGRNNSPLHF. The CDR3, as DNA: TGTGCCAGCAGCTTAAGGGGCAGAAATAATTCACCCCTCCACTTT.

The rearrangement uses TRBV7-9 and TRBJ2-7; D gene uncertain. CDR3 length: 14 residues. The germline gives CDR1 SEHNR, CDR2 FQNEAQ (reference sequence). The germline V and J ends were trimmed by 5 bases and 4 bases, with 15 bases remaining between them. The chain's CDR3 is CASSPRDNTYEQYV. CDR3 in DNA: TGTGCCAGCAGCCCCCGTGATAACACATACGAGCAGTACGTC.

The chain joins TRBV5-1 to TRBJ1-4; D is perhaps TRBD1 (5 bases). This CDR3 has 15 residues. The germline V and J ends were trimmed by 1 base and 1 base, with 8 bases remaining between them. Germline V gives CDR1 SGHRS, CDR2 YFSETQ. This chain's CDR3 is CASSLSDRTNEKLFF. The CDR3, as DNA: TGCGCCAGCAGCTTGTCCGACAGAACTAATGAAAAACTGTTTTTT.

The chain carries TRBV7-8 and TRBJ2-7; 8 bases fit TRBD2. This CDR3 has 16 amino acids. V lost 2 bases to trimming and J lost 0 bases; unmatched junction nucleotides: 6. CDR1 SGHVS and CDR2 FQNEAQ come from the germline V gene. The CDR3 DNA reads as TGTGCCAGCAGCTTAAGGAGCGGGGGTCCCTCCTACGAGCAGTACGTC. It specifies CASSLRSGGPSYEQYV.

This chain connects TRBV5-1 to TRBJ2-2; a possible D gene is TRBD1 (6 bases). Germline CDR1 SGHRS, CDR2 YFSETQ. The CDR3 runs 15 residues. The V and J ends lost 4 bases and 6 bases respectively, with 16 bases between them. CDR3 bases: TGCGCCAGCAGCGTACTACAGGGAAGCGCCGGGGAGCTGTTTTTT. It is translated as CASSVLQGSAGELFF.

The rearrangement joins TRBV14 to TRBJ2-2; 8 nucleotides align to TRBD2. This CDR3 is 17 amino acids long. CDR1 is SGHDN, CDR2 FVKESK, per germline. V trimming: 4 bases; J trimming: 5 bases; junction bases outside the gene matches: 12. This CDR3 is CASSLLMMASGTGELFF. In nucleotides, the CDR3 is TGTGCCAGCAGCCTCCTTATGATGGCTAGCGGGACCGGGGAGCTGTTTTTT.

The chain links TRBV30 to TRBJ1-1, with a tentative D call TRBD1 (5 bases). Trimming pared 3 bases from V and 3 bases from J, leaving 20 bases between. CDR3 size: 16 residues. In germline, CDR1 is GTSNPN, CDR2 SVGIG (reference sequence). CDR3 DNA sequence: TGTGCCTGGAGGGGGCCCTTTAGGGGAAAGGACACTGAAGCTTTCTTT. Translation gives CAWRGPFRGKDTEAFF.

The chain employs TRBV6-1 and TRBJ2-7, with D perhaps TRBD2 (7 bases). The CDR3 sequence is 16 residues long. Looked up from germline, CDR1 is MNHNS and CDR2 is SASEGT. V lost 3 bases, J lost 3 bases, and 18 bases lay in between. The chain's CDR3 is CASSDLGGAGFYEQYV. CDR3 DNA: TGTGCCAGCAGTGATTTAGGGGGGGCGGGTTTCTACGAGCAGTACGTC.

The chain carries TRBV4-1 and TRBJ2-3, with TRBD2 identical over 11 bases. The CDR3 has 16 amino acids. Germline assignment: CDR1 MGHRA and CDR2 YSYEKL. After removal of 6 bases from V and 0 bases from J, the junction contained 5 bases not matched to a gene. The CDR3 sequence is CASSLRTSGSTDTQYF. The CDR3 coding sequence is TGCGCCAGCAGTCTTAGGACTAGCGGGAGCACAGATACGCAGTATTTT.

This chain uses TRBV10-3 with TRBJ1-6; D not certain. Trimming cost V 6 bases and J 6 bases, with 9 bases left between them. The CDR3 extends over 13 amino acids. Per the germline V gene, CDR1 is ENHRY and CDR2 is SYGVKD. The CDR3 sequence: CAIREQLNSPLHF. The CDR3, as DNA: TGTGCCATCAGGGAACAGCTTAATTCACCCCTCCACTTT.

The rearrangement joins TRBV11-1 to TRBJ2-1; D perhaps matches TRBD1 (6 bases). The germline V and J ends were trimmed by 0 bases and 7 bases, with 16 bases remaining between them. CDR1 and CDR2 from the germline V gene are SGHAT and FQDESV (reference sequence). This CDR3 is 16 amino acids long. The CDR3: CASSLAPAGVGNEQFF. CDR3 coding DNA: TGTGCCAGCAGCTTAGCCCCGGCAGGGGTTGGGAATGAGCAGTTCTTC.

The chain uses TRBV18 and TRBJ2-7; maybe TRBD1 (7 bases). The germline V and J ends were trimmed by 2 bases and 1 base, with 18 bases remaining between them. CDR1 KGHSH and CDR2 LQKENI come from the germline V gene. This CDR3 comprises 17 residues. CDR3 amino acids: CASSPSKGGGVSYEQYF. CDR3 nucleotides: TGTGCCAGCTCACCATCGAAAGGGGGCGGGGTTTCCTACGAGCAGTACTTC.

The CDR3 coding sequence is TGTGCCAGCAGCCCCCGGACAGGACATTCACCCCTCCACTTT. It translates to CASSPRTGHSPLHF. The V call is TRBV4-2, the J call TRBJ1-6; 7 nucleotides agree with TRBD1. The ends lost 4 bases at V and 8 bases at J; junction bases unmatched: 5. The V gene's germline CDR1 is LGHNA and CDR2 YNFKEQ. The CDR3 extends over 14 amino acids.